Sequencing of this T cell receptor beta chain was carried out in a study of shared clonotypes between healthy human individuals. Within Nashville, Tennessee resided all donors, each a Caucasian adult. This CDR3 contains 14 residues. The ends were cut back, 5 bases at V and 2 bases at J, with 11 bases in the middle. Germline CDR1 reads LNHDA; CDR2 reads SQIVND (reference sequence). Genomic DNA from each subset was divided evenly over several immunoSEQ plates. Libraries were prepared by immunoSEQ multiplex PCR; TCRdb keeps only in-frame clonotypes and omits some of them. The repertoire consists of over a million clones, with more than 95% occurring once and the leading ten covering approximately 1.1%.

Sequences were obtained from naive CD4+ T cells sorted from blood. Subset in this sample: CD45RA+ positively selected. The clonotype originates from a man aged 30 to 45 in good health. This chain joins TRBV19 and TRBJ2-3, with a weak D call TRBD1 (6 bases). CDR3 bases: TGTGCCAGTAGTCCAGGGGTTTACACAGATACGCAGTATTTT. This translates into CASSPGVYTDTQYF.